This TCR beta chain emerged from a study of T-cell memory formation after mild COVID-19 (dated by TCRdb to the early 2020s). About the study as a whole: TCR sequence clusters from the two donors were found to be largely donor specific. Two young, previously healthy adult volunteers made up the cohort, one male and one female. In two donors, T-cell clones that expanded and contracted after mild COVID-19 were tracked by sequencing TCRalpha and TCRbeta repertoires over time.

This clonotype was counted only a few times. This clone's antigen is unknown. Base qualities are not recorded, but no much larger clone differs from it by a single base. The germline V gene (reference sequence) provides CDR1 DFQATT and CDR2 SNEGSKA. The CDR3 runs 13 residues from the cysteine to the phenylalanine. Solely the CDR3 DNA is kept, with 39 bases framed from the first base. The junction shows trimming of 5 bases on V and 4 bases on J, plus 14 bases between the germline ends. The sample was run on an Illumina NovaSeq 6000. TCRalpha and TCRbeta cDNA libraries were built by 5'RACE with constant-segment primers, adding sample barcodes and unique molecular identifiers. Trizol reagent was used to extract RNA from every sample. The libraries were amplified in two PCR steps, and the second step added a second sample barcode and Illumina TruSeq adapters. The libraries were sequenced on an Illumina NovaSeq using 2 x 150 bp paired-end reads. The paper's data handling went like this. Reads were demultiplexed and collapsed into UMI-guided consensus sequences with migec v1.2.7. With mixcr v2.1.11, UMI consensuses were aligned to TRA and TRB V and J templates and assembled into clonotypes. Expanded or contracted clonotypes were those called significant by both edgeR and NoisET, with noise models trained on biological replicates. For edgeR calls, the cutoffs were a false discovery rate-adjusted p below 0.01 and a log2 fold-change threshold of 1. As an exploratory analysis of dynamics, max-normalized trajectories of the 1000 most abundant clonotypes were examined by PCA with hierarchical clustering. Separately sequenced CD4+ and CD8+ repertoires were used to assign the CD4 or CD8 phenotype of responding clones. TCRdb itself trimmed the public reads at Q25 with fastp, ran MiXCR and retained productive beta chains. Each record represents a unique CDR3 protein, reported with the most common genes and DNA among its rows. TCRdb, not the original authors, processed these V and J calls. Here the sample has a few hundred thousand distinct CDR3 sequences; 14% occur a single time. Approximately 20% of the sample is in the top ten clones.

PBMCs were isolated by Ficoll-Paque density gradient centrifugation. General study outcomes and caveats: Only a couple of mild cases were covered by the study, and larger cohorts that include severe cases with pre-infection samples were considered necessary. The detection of some responding clones in pre-infection memory suggests that pre-existing cross-reactive memory T cells joined the SARS-CoV-2 response. Contracting CD4+ clones appeared mostly in the CM and EM memory subsets, whereas CD8+ clones were enriched in EMRA. SARS-CoV-2 specificity of the second-wave clones peaking on day 37 was not confirmed. Clones contracting from day 15 to 85 had balanced CD4/CD8 phenotypes, while a second wave expanding from day 15 to 37 was biased towards CD4+.

The clonotype originates from a man younger than 30 who had mild COVID-19 (a few samples of this study predate the infection). The sample titles of this study are shuffled in the database, so cell type and time point are left out; the donor was told from shared clones. The sequence is built from TRBV20-1 and TRBJ2-5; no confident D gene assignment can be made. Sequenced material: PBMCs or a T cell subset sorted from them (not recorded which). CDR3 reads: CSAVKVVGETQYF. The DNA reads TGCAGTGCTGTTAAGGTCGTGGGAGAGACCCAGTACTTC.